Each of the 28 T cell receptor beta chains below was sequenced from the same sample in a study of tumor-infiltrating lymphocytes in primary liver carcinoma. Reverse transcription of approximately 520 ng total RNA with a constant-region primer produced TCR beta cDNA. Libraries for TCR beta were built through three nested multiplex PCR rounds, which together made up a slightly modified ARM-PCR procedure. The first two PCR rounds used TRBV1-TRBV30 primers with a Cbeta primer, roughly 10 cycles each. A single record per CDR3 protein comes from TCRdb applying MiXCR to the multiplex PCR reads. The table includes approximately 110,000 distinct CDR3 sequences, roughly three fifths detected once. Bulk tissue was left unsorted, and RNA and DNA were co-extracted from about 19-30 mg of it. The sequencing input was liver tumor tissue from sampling region 3. Described subset: tumor region T3, left-lateral pole. The source is a woman aged 55-69 years with primary liver carcinoma and hepatitis B virus infection.

The J gene is TRBJ2-3, the V gene TRBV28, with D unclear. The closer fit of TRBJ1-5 to the DNA end suggests the J call may be wrong. Per germline, CDR1 MDHEN and CDR2 SYDVKM. The CDR3 has 14 residues. For the CDR3, the DNA is TGTGCCAGCAAGGCGGGAACTAGCACAGATACGCAGCATTTT. Its translation is CASKAGTSTDTQHF.

Concerning this clonotype: A read error may account for a junction end that differs from germline. The chain is built from TRBV7-8 and TRBJ1-3, with 9 bases identical to TRBD1. The CDR3 has 17 amino acids. Germline V CDR1 and CDR2: SGHVS, FQNEAQ. The CDR3 region is CASSSNEQGARGYTIYF. In nucleotides, the CDR3 is TGTGCCAGCAGCTCGAACGAACAGGGGGCACGTGGATACACCATATATTTT.

Turning to this clonotype: One end of the junction varies from germline; a read error may be responsible. The chain is built from TRBV28 and TRBJ2-3, with D possibly TRBD2 on 6 matching bases. CDR3 length: 14 amino acids. In germline, CDR1 is MDHEN, CDR2 SYDVKM. The CDR3 reads CDSKAGTSTDTQYF. CDR3 nucleotides: TGTGACAGCAAGGCGGGAACTAGCACTGATACGCAGTATTTT.

In this sample, this clonotype turned up a few times. This chain links TRBV5-1 with TRBJ2-1; the match to TRBD2 covers 12 bases. Per germline, CDR1 SGHRS and CDR2 YFSETQ. The CDR3 is 15 residues long. V was clipped by 3 bases and J by 3 bases; unmatched bases: 1. In DNA, the CDR3 is TGCGCCAGCAGCTCTAGCGGGAGGGTCTACAATGAGCAGTTCTTC. It encodes CASSSSGRVYNEQFF.

Points on this clonotype: An end of the junction does not agree with germline; a read error may underlie this. The rearrangement uses TRBV11-1 and TRBJ2-1, with 8 bases that match TRBD2. Germline V lookup: CDR1 SGHAT, CDR2 FQDESV (reference sequence). The CDR3 extends over 14 amino acids. Written as DNA, the CDR3 is TGTACCAGCAGCTTAGACGGGGGGGAGGAAAAACAGCTCTTC. Translation gives CTSSLDGGEEKQLF.

This clonotype was observed many times. The chain links TRBV12-3 or TRBV12-4 to TRBJ2-5; tentatively, D is TRBD2 (6 bases). V was cut by 3 bases and J by 8 bases, with 7 bases left in between. This CDR3 spans 11 amino acids. CDR3 amino acids: CASSFGGTQYF. The CDR3, as DNA: TGTGCCAGCAGTTTCGGGGGAACCCAGTACTTC.

This clonotype was detected many times. As DNA, the CDR3 is TGTGCCAGCAGCGGGTCGGACGGGCGCACAGATACGCAGTATTTT. Protein product: CASSGSDGRTDTQYF. The rearrangement uses TRBV6-1 and TRBJ2-3, with D unclear. V shed 6 bases and J shed 1 base, with 14 bases lying between them. The CDR3 runs 15 residues. Germline V gives CDR1 MNHNS, CDR2 SASEGT.

A word on this clonotype: Likely a read error: the CDR3 ends without its conserved phenylalanine or tryptophan. No DNA is shown, since the ends of the CDR3 on it are uncertain; the CDR3 is the one TCRdb lists. The chain joins TRBV12-3 or TRBV12-4 to TRBJ2-5. The CDR3 length is 13 residues, termini included. The CDR3 reads CASSLGGQETQYV.

The V gene is TRBV5-5, the J gene TRBJ2-2; D is perhaps TRBD1 or TRBD2 (5 bases each). The CDR3 is made up of 15 amino acids. With 9 bases removed from V and 4 bases from J, the gap between germline ends came to 19 bases. From germline, CDR1 is SGHKS and CDR2 YYEKEE (reference sequence). CDR3 protein: CANSLDGAGTGELFF. The DNA of the CDR3 is TGTGCCAACAGTTTGGATGGGGCGGGCACCGGGGAGCTGTTTTTT.

Concerning this clonotype: The germline gene is not matched at one end of the junction; a read error may be the cause. V usage is TRBV11-2 and J usage is TRBJ1-3; no reliable D call. Germline V CDR1 and CDR2: SGHAT, FQNNGV. CDR3 size: 16 residues. The CDR3 coding sequence is TGTGCCAGCAACAAAATGGCCGGAGTATCTGGAAGCACCATATATTTT. Protein product: CASNKMAGVSGSTIYF.

Notes on this clonotype: At one of its ends the junction is not consistent with the germline gene, which may arise from a read error. The gene calls are TRBV7-9 and TRBJ2-5; D not resolved. The CDR3 consists of 13 residues. CDR1 and CDR2 from the germline V gene are SEHNR and FQNEAQ (reference sequence). The CDR3 DNA reads TGTGTCAGCAGCTTATCCCCGGAGGAGACCCAGTACTTC. Protein: CVSSLSPEETQYF.

With respect to this clonotype: An end of the junction does not agree with germline; a read error may underlie this. The genes are TRBV29-1 and TRBJ2-3; D is perhaps TRBD2 (6 bases). From germline, CDR1 is SQVTM and CDR2 ANQGSEA. The CDR3 length is 13 residues. The CDR3 loop is CSASEKGTDTQFF. CDR3 nucleotide sequence: TGCAGCGCTAGCGAGAAAGGCACAGATACGCAGTTTTTT.

As concerns this clonotype: Since no conserved phenylalanine or tryptophan closes the CDR3, a read error is the likely cause. The CDR3 loop is CASSLVGDWNYNEQFL. The CDR3 bases are TGTGCCAGCAGCTTGGTTGGGGACTGGAACTACAATGAGCAGTTCTTA. V and J are TRBV5-1 and TRBJ2-1, with D perhaps matching TRBD2 (6 bases). The CDR3 length is 16 residues. The germline gives CDR1 SGHRS, CDR2 YFSETQ.

Remarks on this clonotype: This may be a read error: a much more frequent sequence differs by one nucleotide. The chain uses TRBV7-9 and TRBJ1-5; weak D call: TRBD1 (6 bases). Germline values: CDR1 SEHNR, CDR2 FQNEAQ (reference sequence). This CDR3 spans 15 amino acids. The CDR3 here is CTSSLGQASNQPQHF. The CDR3 DNA sequence: TGTACCAGCAGCTTGGGACAAGCTTCCAATCAGCCCCAGCATTTT.

The rearrangement links TRBV11-2 to TRBJ2-7; D may correspond to TRBD1 or TRBD2 (6 bases each). Germline-derived CDR1 and CDR2 are SGHAT and FQNNGV. This CDR3 has 16 residues. V gave up 3 bases and J gave up 7 bases, with 22 bases separating them. The CDR3 sequence is CASSFGTGGGLEEQYF. The DNA for the CDR3 is TGTGCCAGCAGCTTTGGGACTGGGGGCGGACTCGAAGAGCAGTACTTC.

With regard to this clonotype: A read error may account for a junction end that differs from germline. This sequence joins TRBV11-2 and TRBJ2-3; no firm D call. The germline V gene encodes CDR1 SGHAT and CDR2 FQNNGV. The CDR3 spans 13 residues. CDR3 amino acids: CVSSRHGLDTQYF. CDR3 DNA: TGTGTCAGCAGCCGACATGGGCTAGATACGCAGTATTTT.

For this clonotype: A single base separates this from a much larger clone, so it may be a read error. The chain combines TRBV5-6 with TRBJ2-5, with TRBD2 as a possible D gene (5 bases). V was cut by 7 bases and J by 0 bases, with 13 bases left in between. Per germline, CDR1 SGHDT and CDR2 YYEEEE. The CDR3 contains 14 residues. CDR3 DNA sequence: TGTGCCAGCTGCACGGACGGGAACCAAGAGACCCAGTACTTC. This translates into CASCTDGNQETQYF. Complete variable domain (other parts from reference TRBV5-6 and TRBJ2-5): DAGVTQSPTHLIKTRGQQVTLRCSPKSGHDTVSWYQQALGQGPQFIFQYYEEEERQRGNFPDRFSGHQFPNYSSELNVNALLLGDSALYLCASCTDGNQETQYFGPGTRLLVL.

As regards this clonotype: The CDR3 end shows no conserved phenylalanine or tryptophan, and so a read error is likely. Because the CDR3's place on the DNA is in doubt, the DNA is left out and the CDR3 is given as listed by TCRdb. The V and J genes are TRBV4-2 and TRBJ2-1; the table's TRBD2 call for D was not verified on the DNA. The CDR3 length is 16 residues, termini included. CDR1 and CDR2 (germline): LGHNA, YNFKEQ. The CDR3 region is CASSQDVGTSVNERFS.

This clonotype has just a few counts. A read error is possible here, since a much larger clone lies one base away. The chain joins TRBV29-1 to TRBJ1-1, with D unclear. The CDR3 is 15 residues long. CDR1 is SQVTM and CDR2 is ANQGSEA in the germline V gene. The CDR3 DNA reads as TGCAGCGTTGAAGAGACCACAACCCGTCGCGCTGAAGCTTCCTTT. This sequence encodes CSVEETTTRRAEASF.

In its sample, this clonotype was seen many times. The chain carries TRBV7-8 and TRBJ2-6; 8 bases match TRBD2. Germline V lookup: CDR1 SGHVS, CDR2 FQNEAQ. V lost 6 bases to trimming and J lost 2 bases; unmatched junction nucleotides: 9. The CDR3 loop spans 17 amino acids. In DNA, the CDR3 is TGTGCCAGCAGTATTAGCGGGGCCAGGCCTGGGGCCAACGTCCTGACTTTC. Residues: CASSISGARPGANVLTF.

As concerns this clonotype: It may be a read error: a sequence one base away is much more abundant. V gene TRBV29-1 combines with J gene TRBJ2-3, with 7 bases matching TRBD2. The CDR3 loop spans 13 amino acids. The germline V gene has CDR1 SQVTM and CDR2 ANQGSEA. The V and J ends lost 3 bases and 5 bases, in that order; junction bases with no gene match: 5. CDR3 bases: TGCAGCGTTGAGGAGGGAGGGGAAGATACGCAGTATTTT. As protein: CSVEEGGEDTQYF.

In the case of this clonotype: The CDR3 end shows no conserved phenylalanine or tryptophan, and so a read error is likely. The CDR3 sequence: CAISYGTRGGYNEQFI. The DNA for the CDR3 is TGTGCCATCAGCTACGGAACTAGGGGGGGATACAATGAGCAGTTCATC. J is TRBJ2-1 and V is TRBV11-2; possibly TRBD2 for D (7 bases). The CDR3 loop spans 16 amino acids. Per the germline V gene, CDR1 is SGHAT and CDR2 is FQNNGV.

The chain employs TRBV28 and TRBJ2-1; 11 bases fit TRBD2. This CDR3 region has 16 residues. Germline V lookup: CDR1 MDHEN, CDR2 SYDVKM. Losses at the gene ends were 6 bases for V and 4 bases for J; bases not matched to a gene: 8. The CDR3 nucleotides are TGTGCCAGCAGACCAACTAGCGGGGGTAGATACAATGAGCAGTTCTTC. This gives the protein CASRPTSGGRYNEQFF.

This clonotype came up once. This may be a read error, as it is one base from a much larger clone. This chain connects TRBV12-3 or TRBV12-4 to TRBJ2-3; 14 bases line up with TRBD2. Trimming at V came to 9 bases and at J to 3 bases, leaving 8 bases not matched to a gene. This CDR3 contains 16 residues. In nucleotides, the CDR3 is TGTGCCAGAAGTCCTGGACTAGCGGGAGGTACAGATACGCAGTATTTT. Protein product: CARSPGLAGGTDTQYF.

This clonotype came up many times. The rearrangement links TRBV29-1 to TRBJ2-7; TRBD2 matches 9 bases. The V gene end was trimmed by 4 bases and the J gene end by 5 bases; junction bases not matched to a gene: 9. Germline-derived CDR1 and CDR2 are SQVTM and ANQGSEA. The CDR3 extends over 14 amino acids. For the CDR3, the DNA is TGCAGCGTTGTAGGCGGGAGGGGAGTCGACGAGCAGTACTTC. Translated: CSVVGGRGVDEQYF.

Points on this clonotype: The junction and the germline gene differ at one end; a read error may be behind it. This rearrangement joins TRBV29-1 to TRBJ2-3; D is unclear. Germline-derived CDR1 and CDR2 are SQVTM and ANQGSEA. The CDR3 contains 12 residues. The CDR3 is CSVGDITDTHYF. The CDR3 DNA reads TGCAGCGTTGGGGATATCACAGATACGCATTATTTT.

The genes are TRBV5-1 and TRBJ1-1; no reliable D call. The CDR3 is 13 amino acids. Trimming removed 10 bases from V and 4 bases from J, with 17 bases in between. Germline lookup yields CDR1 SGHRS and CDR2 YFSETQ. This chain's CDR3 is CAGCIRRGTEAFF. The CDR3 nucleotides read TGCGCCGGCTGCATCCGACGGGGCACTGAAGCTTTCTTT.

This clonotype was seen more than once but under ten times. This chain's CDR3 is CASSPLTSGVNEQFF. CDR3 nucleotides: TGTGCCAGCAGCCCCCTGACTAGCGGGGTTAATGAGCAGTTCTTC. This chain links TRBV7-3 with TRBJ2-1, with TRBD2 matching 11 bases. CDR1 is SGHTA and CDR2 is FQGTGA in the germline V gene. The CDR3 consists of 15 residues. Trimming cost V 5 bases and J 7 bases; bases outside gene matches: 7.